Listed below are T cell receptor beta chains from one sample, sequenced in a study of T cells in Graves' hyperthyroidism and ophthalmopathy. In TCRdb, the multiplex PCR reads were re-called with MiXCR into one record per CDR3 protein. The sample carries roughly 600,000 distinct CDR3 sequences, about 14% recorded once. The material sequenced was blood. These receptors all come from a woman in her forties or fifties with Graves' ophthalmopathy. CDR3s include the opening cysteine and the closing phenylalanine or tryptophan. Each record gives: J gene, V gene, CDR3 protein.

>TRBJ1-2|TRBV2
CASSENRASYGYTF
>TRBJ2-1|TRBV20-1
CSARDGTSGYNEQFF
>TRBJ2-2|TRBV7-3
CASSSKAGVTGELFF
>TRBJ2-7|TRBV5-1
CASSPLGSDYEQYF
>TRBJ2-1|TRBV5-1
CASSLQTSGYNEQFF
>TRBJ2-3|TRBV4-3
CASSQGHTSTDTQYF
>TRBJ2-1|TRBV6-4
CASSANRGGDEQFF
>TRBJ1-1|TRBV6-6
CASSYSGGVAEAFF
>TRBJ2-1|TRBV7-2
CASSKGSRGGPFNEQFF
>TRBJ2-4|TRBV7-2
CASSLSGTKNIQYF
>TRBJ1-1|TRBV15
CATSRIGQMNTEAFF
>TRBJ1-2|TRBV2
CASSVWDREGYTF
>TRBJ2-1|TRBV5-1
CASSLRQGFSYNEQFF
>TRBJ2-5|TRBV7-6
CASSPQQDGVAQYF
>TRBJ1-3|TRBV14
CASSHLGTPGNTIYF
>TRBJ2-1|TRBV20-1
CSARVRVSYNEQFF
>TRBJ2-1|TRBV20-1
CSASLFGTVSVYNEQFF
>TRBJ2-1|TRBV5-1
CASSLGYRNEQFF
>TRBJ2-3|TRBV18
CASSMLAESGTDTQYF
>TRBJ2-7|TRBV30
CAWKGAGPYEQYF
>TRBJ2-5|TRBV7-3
CASSSRDSPETQYF
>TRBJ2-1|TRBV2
CASSETSGPTNEQFF
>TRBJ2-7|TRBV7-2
CASSLTVTYEQYF
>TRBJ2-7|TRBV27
CASSYVGQGSEQYF
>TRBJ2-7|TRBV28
CACSSGSYEQYF
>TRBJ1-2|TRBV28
CASKIGGAGYGYTF
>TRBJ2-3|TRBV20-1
CSAKRGTASTDTQYF
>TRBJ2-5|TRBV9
CASSGGTEKETQYF
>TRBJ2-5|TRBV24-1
CATSLGGKETQYF
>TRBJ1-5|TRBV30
CAWSKNVAGKQPQHF
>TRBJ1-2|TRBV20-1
CSASGGGAGYGYTF
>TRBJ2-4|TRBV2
CAKRLAGGPRYIQYF
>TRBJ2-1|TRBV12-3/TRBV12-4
CASSLSSRLAGDNEQFF
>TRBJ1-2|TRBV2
CASSEGRHINYGYTF
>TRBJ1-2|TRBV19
CASSILRGYGYTF
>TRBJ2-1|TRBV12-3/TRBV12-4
CASSHSSVSTRNNEQFF
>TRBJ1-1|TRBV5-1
CASSLVTVGNTEAFF
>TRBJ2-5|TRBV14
CASSYHQETQYF
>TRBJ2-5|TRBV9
CASSLGQGRTRQETQYF
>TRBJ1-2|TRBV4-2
CASSQARNLLEVDGYTF
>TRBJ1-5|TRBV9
CASSATGLLPQHF
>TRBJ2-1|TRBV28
CASRDGKVNEQFF
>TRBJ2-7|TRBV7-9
CASSLVPGVFATYEQYF
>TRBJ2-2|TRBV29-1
CSAGPASGKGELFF
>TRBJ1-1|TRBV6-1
CASSEAPRENTEAFF
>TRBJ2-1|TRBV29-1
CSVPRDVFHNEQFF
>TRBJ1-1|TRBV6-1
CASVGLMNTEAFF
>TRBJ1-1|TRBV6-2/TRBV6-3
CASSKRTGVPLNGGNTEAFF
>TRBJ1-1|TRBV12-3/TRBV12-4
CRTGDRLNTEAFF
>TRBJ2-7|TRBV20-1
CSAADFIAGGHYEQYF
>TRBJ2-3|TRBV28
CASSLSRAATDTQYF
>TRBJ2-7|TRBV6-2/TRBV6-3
CASSYPQGKTYEQYF
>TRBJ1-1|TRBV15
CATSRVSVDSRGTEAFF
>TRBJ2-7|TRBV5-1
CASSSGDRHYEQYF
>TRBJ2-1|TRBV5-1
CASSSIGNEQFF
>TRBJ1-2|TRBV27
CASRSGTAYLYGYTF
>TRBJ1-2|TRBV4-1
CASSQYGLNNYGYTF